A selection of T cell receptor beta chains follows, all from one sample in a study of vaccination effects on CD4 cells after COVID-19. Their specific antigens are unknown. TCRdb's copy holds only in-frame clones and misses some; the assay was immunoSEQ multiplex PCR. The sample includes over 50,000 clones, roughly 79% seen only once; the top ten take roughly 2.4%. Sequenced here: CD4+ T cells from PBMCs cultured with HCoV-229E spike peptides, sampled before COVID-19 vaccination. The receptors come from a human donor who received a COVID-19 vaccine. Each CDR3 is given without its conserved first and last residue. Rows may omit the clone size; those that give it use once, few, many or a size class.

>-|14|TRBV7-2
ASSQHGRGGRETQY
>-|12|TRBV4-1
ASSQAGTIYGYT
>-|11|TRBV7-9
ASVKDSGNTIY
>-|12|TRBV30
AWRVLDSYYGYT
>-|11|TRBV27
ASSIDRDTEAF
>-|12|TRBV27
ASSFYVNTGELF
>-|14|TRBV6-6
ASRPVQEPYNSPLH
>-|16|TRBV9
ASSVDTGGRAANYGYT
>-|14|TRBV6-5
ASSYFEGDRGYGYT
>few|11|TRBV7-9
ASSAGGTETQY
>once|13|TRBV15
ATSRDTSSGNTIY
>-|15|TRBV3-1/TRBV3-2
ASSQTGTGPLNSPLH
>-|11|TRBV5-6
ASSLVTGAGYT
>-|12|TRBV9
ASSGGQGYQPQH
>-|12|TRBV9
ASSVDWGGTEAF
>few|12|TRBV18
ASSPQGSNQPQH
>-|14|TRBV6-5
ASSYSPPHLSDTQY
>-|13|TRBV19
ASSTEDRGNQPQH
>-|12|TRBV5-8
ASSSGGGRQPQH
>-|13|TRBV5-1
ASSSREQARDTQY
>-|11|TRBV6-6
ASSQRRNTEAF
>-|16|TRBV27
ASSLHNPGQNSNEKLF
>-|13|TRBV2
ASSRTEAFQETQY
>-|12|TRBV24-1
ATSGHTNQETQY
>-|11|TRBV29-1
SASTGMNTEAF
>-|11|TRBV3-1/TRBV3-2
ASSQGRGNTIY
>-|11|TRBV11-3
ASSTGGTGELF
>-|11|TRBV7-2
ASSYSGKETQY
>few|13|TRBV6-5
ASSNGRPGANVLT